The clone carrying this TCR beta chain was counted between two and nine times. This record comes from a study of blood T cell repertoires in COVID-19. Study as a whole: Sources were T cells, B-cell-depleted T cells, or PBMCs; the material itself was cDNA or gDNA.

The CDR3 totals 10 residues. V was shortened by 10 bases and J by 8 bases, with 11 bases between the two germline ends. CDR1 is ENHRY and CDR2 is SYGVKD in the germline V gene. Only in-frame clones appear in the TCRdb table, and some are missing; sequencing was by immunoSEQ multiplex PCR. This table holds 200,000 to 250,000 clones, about nine tenths found once. The sequencing sample was made of peripheral blood. This clonotype originated in an older woman with acute or convalescent COVID-19. This chain links TRBV10-3 with TRBJ1-2; a possible D gene is TRBD1 (5 bases). CDR3 amino acids: CATGHRGYTF. As DNA, the CDR3 is TGTGCCACAGGACACCGGGGCTACACCTTC.